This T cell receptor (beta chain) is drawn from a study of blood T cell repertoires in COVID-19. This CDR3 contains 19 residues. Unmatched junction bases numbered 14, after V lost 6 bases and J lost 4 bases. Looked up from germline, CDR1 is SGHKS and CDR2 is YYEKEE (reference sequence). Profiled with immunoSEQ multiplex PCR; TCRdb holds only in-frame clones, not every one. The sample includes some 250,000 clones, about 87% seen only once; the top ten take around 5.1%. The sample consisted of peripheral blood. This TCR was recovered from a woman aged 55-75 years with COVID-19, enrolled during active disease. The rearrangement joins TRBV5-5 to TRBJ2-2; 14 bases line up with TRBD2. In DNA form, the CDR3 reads TGTGCCAGCAACATAACAGGGACTAGCGGGAGTGATATCACCGGGGAGCTGTTTTTT. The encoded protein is CASNITGTSGSDITGELFF.